This T cell receptor beta chain was identified in a study of cytomegalovirus exposure and HLA in healthy donors (dated by TCRdb to about 2017). About the full investigation: An earlier analysis of around 600 of the donors reported 250 to 350 Gb of sequence data and approximately 110 million unique TCR beta sequences from around 200 million T cells. Roughly 300 gigabases of sequencing data and roughly 80 million unique TCR sequences made up an early release that covered 500 to 650 HLA-typed donors. Among the roughly 400 genotyped donors, around 81% belonged to the genetic ancestry cluster associated with self-reported Caucasian donors. The study aimed to test whether cataloging public T cell receptors could reveal signatures of past pathogen exposure. Using immunosequencing, the study profiled T cell repertoires from roughly 650 subjects and related those repertoires to cytomegalovirus serostatus. A separate validation cohort of over a hundred different subjects was used in addition to the roughly 720-subject first cohort. High-throughput TCR immunosequencing, statistical association of individual TCRs with disease status, and machine learning were combined to predict cytomegalovirus infection status. A later analysis re-analyzed previously published TCR beta repertoires from 666 donors and added high-resolution HLA genotyping to study TCR occurrence patterns. Rather than using new phenotypic data, the later analysis identified candidate immune exposures from TCR beta sequences and from how often those sequences occurred across donors. In an earlier analysis of 550 to 700 of the donors, high-throughput TCR beta sequencing was used to judge whether each TCR beta V gene segment behaved as functional or pseudogenic. Donor age, sex, ethnicity and CMV serostatus were compiled alongside the repertoire data. A later genetic analysis took genome-wide SNP genotypes for about 65% of the 666 donors and used that subset as a discovery cohort. All discovery cohort repertoires had been generated using a single sequencing platform. HLA typing included class I and class II loci at four-digit resolution. Typing coverage differed by locus: A, B, C, DRB1 and DQB1 were typed in about 629-640 donors, DQA1 in about 560, DPA1 in around 580, and DPB1 in just under 490. Four or five DR-DQ haplotypes were handled as single units for association and clustering because linkage in the cohort was strong. Among some 400 genotyped donors of the cohort, an average of around 250,000 unique TCR beta nucleotide sequences was sequenced per donor, of which roughly 17% were non-productive.

The cohort was made up of approximately 670 healthy bone marrow donors. Cohort members were all nominally healthy when sampled, although unrecorded immune exposures were likely present. The donor was CMV seronegative and belonged to the group of around 350 seronegative cohort members. A peripheral blood sample was collected from each donor, and TCR beta sequencing was performed on peripheral blood mononuclear cells. The Qiagen DNeasy Blood Extraction Kit was used to extract genomic DNA from the blood cell samples. The germline V gene (reference sequence) sets CDR1 to MNHEY and CDR2 to SMNVEV. Including the terminal cysteine and phenylalanine, the CDR3 comprises 15 residues. Left in the record is the CDR3 DNA by itself, 45 bases read in frame from the first base. V sheds 2 bases and J sheds 5 bases, leaving 15 bases between their ends. The library came from the immunoSEQ multiplex PCR assay. For the multiplex PCR, a mixture combining 60 forward primers for TCR Vbeta segments and 13 reverse primers for TCR Jbeta segments was used. Amplification of the CDR3 region of rearranged TCR beta genes was performed with a multiplex PCR assay on genomic DNA. The Illumina HiSeq System was used to sequence the amplified TCR beta libraries as 87-base-pair reads. In the source study's methods: In a later analysis, roughly 80 million unique TCR beta chains were counted across the 666 repertoires, and around 11 million of these chains were shared by at least two donors. To remove PCR and sequencing errors, raw reads were error-corrected and collapsed into unique sequences using a nearest-neighbor algorithm that merged closely related sequences. V, D and J gene segments were assigned by aligning CDR3 sequences to IMGT reference sequences. Each retained sequence needed at least a six-nucleotide match to both a V gene segment and a J gene segment. A rearrangement counted as productive if the CDR3 had no stop codons and remained in frame with V and J, and every other rearrangement counted as non-productive. CDR3 was defined by IMGT convention, running from the second conserved V-encoded cysteine to the conserved J-encoded phenylalanine. In an earlier analysis of approximately 590 of the donors, sequences lacking an unambiguous match to a single V gene segment were excluded. An earlier analysis of roughly 590 of the donors called V segments functional above 56.7% productive rearrangements and segregating when the between-donor standard deviation exceeded 5%. A statistical classification framework was developed to diagnose cytomegalovirus status using the catalog of TCR beta chain sequences. In a later analysis, V and J genes were assigned by comparing TCR nucleotide sequences against IMGT/GENE-DB human TR gene sequences. In a later analysis, CDR3 sequences and most-parsimonious VDJ recombination scenarios were assigned using the TCRdist pipeline. In a later analysis, every TCR beta chain was defined by the combination of its CDR3 amino acid sequence and its V-gene family, and reads without a unique V-gene family were dropped. A later analysis removed 592 highly shared, low-generation-probability nucleotide sequences to deal with suspected cross-contamination and a sequencing artifact. A later analysis calculated a clonal expansion index for each public chain from normalized within-repertoire ranks of inferred template counts. In a later analysis, generation probabilities were computed using a VDJ recombination model fitted to out-of-frame rearrangements, and the results were checked against IGoR. A later analysis scored TCR-TCR, TCR-HLA and TCR-CMV co-occurrence with hypergeometric tests, applying a repertoire-size bias correction to TCR pairs. A later analysis estimated false discovery rates by permuting HLA or CMV assignments 20 times. In a later analysis, co-occurring TCRs were grouped using DBSCAN, and TCRdist sequence similarity was added for clustering within HLA-allele-positive subsets. For co-occurrence clustering, repertoires with fewer than 30,000 or more than 120,000 public chains were excluded, along with a handful of repertoires with anomalous nucleotide sharing. In TCRdb, the immuneACCESS table is reduced to in-frame sequences with V and J assigned. These tables do not hold every clone; where another copy was compared, an unresolved V gene accounts for under half, and the others remain unexplained. For V, J and clone size, that table is used; D and trimming come from the DNA. The sample table holds about 200,000 clones, of which 75% to 85% were seen once. Over 1.1% of the sample rests with the top ten.

A word on this clone: The target of this receptor is not known. The sample holds no much larger clone one base away, and base qualities are not on file.

Study-level results and caveats: Because HLA typing was unavailable for some donors at each locus, only the typed subset was used in association tests. Most TCR sequences were observed very rarely across donors, whereas some public TCRs were present in many individuals. Because counts were too low, about 18 rarely observed V segments, including chromosome 9 orphons, were excluded from the earlier analysis of under 650 of the donors. Linkage disequilibrium might explain the correlated functional status among segregating V segments, but an unknown experimental factor could not be ruled out. According to a later analysis, most CMV-associated TCR beta chains appeared to be HLA-restricted, and the HLA associations seemed to be driven largely by CMV exposure. Compared with the roughly 710-donor mean, donors in an Asian-associated ancestry cluster had fewer N-insertions in productive TCRs, according to a later genetic analysis. Strong co-occurrence of HLA alleles, especially DR and DQ, made assigning TCR associations to individual alleles difficult. The 87-base-pair reads could not distinguish some IMGT-functional V segments, including TRBV6-2 and TRBV6-3, so those segments were excluded. An association between a missense DCLRE1C variant and V-gene and J-gene trimming of TCR beta chains was found in a later genetic analysis and replicated in an independent cohort. According to the authors, the approach could potentially be generalized to other disease states and immunological phenotypes. A later analysis found that HLA-associated TCR beta chains were more clonally expanded and had lower generation probabilities than equally common non-associated chains. The study listed over 150 TCR beta chains as associated with cytomegalovirus. In an earlier analysis of 500 to 650 of the donors, most TCR beta V segments appeared in productive rearrangements about 87% or about 30% of the time, broadly matching IMGT annotations. Cytomegalovirus status was reported to be diagnosed by the classifier with high specificity and sensitivity in both the original and validation cohorts. The presence/absence analyses assumed that sequencing depth was roughly uniform across donors, and that assumption may not be true. A few of the identified cytomegalovirus-associated TCR beta chains were confirmed in vitro to be specific for cytomegalovirus antigens. In a later analysis, TCR association rates were found to vary across HLA loci, with the most associated TCRs seen for DRB1 alleles and the fewest for HLA-C alleles. Immune exposure information for the cohort was limited to CMV serostatus. Specific HLA alleles were associated with 18,000 or so TCR beta sequences at a false discovery rate of 0.05 in a later analysis. A later analysis reported that several top co-occurrence clusters appeared linked to parvovirus B19, influenza, CMV and Epstein-Barr virus. The sequencing pipeline was judged likely to have produced a cluster of highly shared sequence variants as a technical artifact. The cohort was sequenced for TCR beta chains only, and without alpha or paired-chain data the features that could be detected were limited. A further reported finding was that TCR beta sequences accurately predicted the HLA-A and HLA-B alleles for most subjects in the first cohort.

The clonotype was recovered from a girl between 10 and 17 years old in good health and CMV-seronegative. The chain uses TRBV27 and TRBJ1-1; the D gene is perhaps TRBD1, on 6 matching bases. The specimen sequenced was PBMCs. The nucleotides are TGTGCCAGCAGTTTAGTCCAGGGGCTTAGTACTGAAGCTTTCTTT. Translated, this gives CASSLVQGLSTEAFF.